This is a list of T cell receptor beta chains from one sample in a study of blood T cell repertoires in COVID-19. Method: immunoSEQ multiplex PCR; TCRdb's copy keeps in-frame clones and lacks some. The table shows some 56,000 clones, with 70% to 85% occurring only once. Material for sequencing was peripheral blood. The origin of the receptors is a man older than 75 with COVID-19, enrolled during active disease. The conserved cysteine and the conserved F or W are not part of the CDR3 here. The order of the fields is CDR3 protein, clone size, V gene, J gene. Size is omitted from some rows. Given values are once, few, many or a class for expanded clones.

CDR3: ASSLAPWDLPNGEY; size: .; V: TRBV7-2; J: TRBJ2-7
CDR3: ASSRMDRGRTDTQY; size: .; V: TRBV19; J: TRBJ2-3
CDR3: ASTELAVGPQY; size: .; V: TRBV2; J: TRBJ2-5
CDR3: ASSQGAETRGGGELF; size: .; V: TRBV3-1/TRBV3-2; J: TRBJ2-2
CDR3: ASSIGGDTEAF; size: .; V: TRBV19; J: TRBJ1-1
CDR3: ASSSGPGSPLH; size: .; V: TRBV7-6; J: TRBJ1-6
CDR3: ASSLPGTGGMGTGYT; size: few; V: TRBV5-6; J: TRBJ1-2
CDR3: ASSYSRTGEHEQY; size: once; V: TRBV6-5; J: TRBJ2-7
CDR3: ASSVDTLNIQY; size: few; V: TRBV19; J: TRBJ2-4
CDR3: ASSQGGGQPQH; size: .; V: TRBV3-1/TRBV3-2; J: TRBJ1-5
CDR3: ASSLQGTHGYT; size: .; V: TRBV27; J: TRBJ1-2
CDR3: ASSPDRDSYNEQF; size: .; V: TRBV7-7; J: TRBJ2-1
CDR3: ASRGRGQGNTEAF; size: .; V: TRBV5-6; J: TRBJ1-1
CDR3: AISEFGQGASSGYT; size: few; V: TRBV10-3; J: TRBJ1-2
CDR3: ATSDGGGDEQF; size: .; V: TRBV24-1; J: TRBJ2-1
CDR3: ASSRIWGTSGGNEQF; size: .; V: TRBV13; J: TRBJ2-1
CDR3: AWPSLTNTGELF; size: once; V: TRBV7-2; J: TRBJ2-2